This entry lists 16 T cell receptor beta chains sequenced from one sample in a study of blood T cell repertoires in COVID-19. Only in-frame clones appear in the TCRdb table, and some are missing; sequencing was by immunoSEQ multiplex PCR. The table includes around 160,000 clones, approximately 93% detected once. Sequencing was done on a sample of peripheral blood. The origin of the receptors is a woman aged 55-70 years with COVID-19, enrolled during active disease.

The J gene is TRBJ2-3, the V gene TRBV9; D remains ambiguous. The V and J ends lost 4 bases and 6 bases respectively, with 12 bases between them. The CDR3 runs 13 residues. The germline V gene encodes CDR1 SGDLS and CDR2 YYNGEE. CDR3 sequence reads: CASSRDSSDTQYF. DNA of the CDR3: TGTGCCAGCAGCCGAGATTCATCCGATACGCAGTATTTT.

This chain links TRBV5-1 with TRBJ1-2; D perhaps matches TRBD1 (5 bases). Trimming shortened V by 0 bases and J by 7 bases, and 13 bases separated the two germline ends. The CDR3 sequence is 14 residues long. Germline-derived CDR1 and CDR2 are SGHRS and YFSETQ. The CDR3 spells CASSLVGQDSGYTF. As DNA, the CDR3 is TGCGCCAGCAGCTTGGTGGGGCAGGATTCTGGCTACACCTTC.

V is TRBV27 and J is TRBJ2-7; possible D gene TRBD2, 7 bases. The CDR3 is 13 amino acids. V lost 2 bases to trimming and J lost 6 bases, with 11 bases between them. Germline CDR1 and CDR2: MNHEY and SMNVEV (reference sequence). DNA for the CDR3: TGTGCCAGCAGTTTACGGGGGGCTAGCGAGCAGTACTTC. This gives the protein CASSLRGASEQYF.

The chain employs TRBV5-1 and TRBJ2-1; 7 bases map to TRBD1. There are 17 residues in the CDR3. Looked up from germline, CDR1 is SGHRS and CDR2 is YFSETQ. V lost 5 bases, J lost 3 bases, and 14 bases stayed unmatched. CDR3 sequence reads: CASSSALSTGNYNEQFF. The CDR3 nucleotides are TGCGCCAGCAGTTCCGCCCTATCGACAGGGAACTACAATGAGCAGTTCTTC.

J is TRBJ1-1 and V is TRBV5-1, with TRBD1 as a possible D gene (6 bases). The CDR3 sequence is 15 residues long. Germline V gene sequence: CDR1 SGHRS, CDR2 YFSETQ. Deletions cut 0 bases from V and 3 bases from J, with 12 bases between. DNA for the CDR3: TGCGCCAGCAGCTTGGTGTTACAGGGCCACACTGAAGCTTTCTTT. This translates into CASSLVLQGHTEAFF.

This clone was seen once. CDR3 nucleotide sequence: TGTGCCAGCAGCTTTACTAGCGGGGGGCCCCTCGCCTACAATGAGCAGTTCTTC. It translates to CASSFTSGGPLAYNEQFF. V usage is TRBV5-8 and J usage is TRBJ2-1; 12 bases are shared with TRBD2. With 2 bases clipped from V and 2 bases from J, the junction kept 8 bases outside the gene matches. CDR3 length: 18 amino acids. Germline V lookup: CDR1 SGHTS, CDR2 YDEGEE.

This clone showed up just once. The chain combines TRBV6-5 with TRBJ1-2, with a weak D call TRBD1 (5 bases). The V end was cut by 4 bases, the J end by 8 bases, with 14 bases between. The CDR3 length is 13 residues. Germline V CDR1 and CDR2: MNHEY, SVGAGI. CDR3 coding DNA: TGTGCCAGCAGTTCCCAGGGAATTTACGGCTACACCTTC. Amino acids: CASSSQGIYGYTF.

This chain uses TRBV30 with TRBJ1-5, with a tentative D call TRBD1 (5 bases). The CDR3 is 13 residues long. CDR1 is GTSNPN, CDR2 SVGIG, per germline (reference sequence). V was clipped by 8 bases and J by 7 bases, with 18 bases between them. CDR3 loop: CAVGGGGSQPQHF. In DNA form, the CDR3 reads TGTGCCGTGGGGGGTGGGGGAAGCCAGCCCCAGCATTTT.

The CDR3 loop is CASSRYSLDNEQFF. The DNA of the CDR3 is TGTGCCAGCAGCCGATATAGCCTAGACAATGAGCAGTTCTTC. The V call is TRBV7-8, the J call TRBJ2-1; D uncertain. The CDR3 runs to 14 residues. CDR1 and CDR2 from the germline V gene are SGHVS and FQNEAQ. Trimming removed 5 bases from V and 5 bases from J, with 13 bases in between.

The chain couples TRBV15 to TRBJ1-2; perhaps TRBD1 as D (5 bases). The ends were cut back, 0 bases at V and 3 bases at J, with 14 bases in the middle. The germline gives CDR1 LNHNV, CDR2 YYDKDF (reference sequence). The CDR3 length is 16 residues. The CDR3 DNA sequence: TGTGCCACCAGCAGAGATCTGTCGGACAACCACTATGGCTACACCTTC. Amino acids: CATSRDLSDNHYGYTF.

Here the CDR3 DNA reads TGTGCCAGCAGCTTAGGCACCCCGGGGTCCGGGGAGCTGTTTTTT. Translating it yields CASSLGTPGSGELFF. V and J are TRBV11-3 and TRBJ2-2, with D perhaps matching TRBD2 (5 bases). CDR1 and CDR2 from the germline V gene are SGHNT and YENEEA. Trimming shortened V by 1 base and J by 6 bases, and 12 bases separated the two germline ends. This CDR3 contains 15 residues.

V is TRBV12-5 and J is TRBJ1-1; D gene uncertain. This CDR3 region has 14 residues. The germline gives CDR1 LGHNT, CDR2 FRNRAP. V dropped 6 bases and J dropped 0 bases, with 11 bases sitting between them. CDR3 bases: TGTGCTAGTGGGTCCGGAGGGCTGAACACTGAAGCTTTCTTT. It is translated as CASGSGGLNTEAFF.

The chain recombines TRBV7-9 with TRBJ2-7; TRBD1 agrees at 7 bases. The germline CDR1 and CDR2 sequences are SEHNR and FQNEAQ (reference sequence). The trim removed 8 bases at V and 2 bases at J, leaving 9 bases unmatched. This CDR3 spans 14 amino acids. The CDR3 region has the DNA TGTGCCAGCGGCACCGACAGGGTCCCCTACGAGCAGTACTTC. Amino acid sequence: CASGTDRVPYEQYF.

J is TRBJ1-3 and V is TRBV7-2, with D maybe TRBD1 (6 bases). This CDR3 comprises 18 residues. From germline, CDR1 is SGHTA and CDR2 FQGNSA. The V end was cut by 4 bases, the J end by 1 base, with 20 bases between. CDR3 residues: CASSSPLGHHFSGNTIYF. CDR3 coding DNA: TGTGCCAGCAGCTCCCCCTTGGGACACCATTTTTCTGGAAACACCATATATTTT.

The rearrangement links TRBV19 to TRBJ1-1; D uncertain. Germline CDR1 is LNHDA and CDR2 is SQIVND (reference sequence). The CDR3 extends over 13 amino acids. V gave up 4 bases and J gave up 5 bases, with 11 bases separating them. CDR3 protein: CASSTSGRTEAFF. The CDR3, as DNA: TGTGCCAGTAGTACGTCGGGTAGGACTGAAGCTTTCTTT.

J is TRBJ2-7 and V is TRBV28; 7 positions match TRBD1. The CDR3 is 12 amino acids. CDR1 is MDHEN and CDR2 is SYDVKM in the germline V gene. Trimming took 7 bases from V and 7 from J; bases not matched to a gene: 7. CDR3 protein: CASNEGAEEQYF. The CDR3 DNA is TGTGCCAGCAATGAGGGGGCTGAAGAGCAGTACTTC.